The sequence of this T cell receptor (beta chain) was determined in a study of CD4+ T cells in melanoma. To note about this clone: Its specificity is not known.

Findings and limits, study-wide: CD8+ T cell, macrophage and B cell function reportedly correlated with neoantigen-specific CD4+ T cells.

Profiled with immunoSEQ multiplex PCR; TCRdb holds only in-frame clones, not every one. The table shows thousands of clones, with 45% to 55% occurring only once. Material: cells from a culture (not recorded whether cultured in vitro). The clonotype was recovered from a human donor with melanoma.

The CDR3 region is CASTLPDGELFF. As DNA, the CDR3 is TGTGCCAGCACTCTGCCGGACGGGGAGCTGTTTTTT. The chain carries TRBV2 and TRBJ2-2; D is unclear. V gave up 7 bases and J gave up 7 bases, with 10 bases separating them. The CDR3 is 12 amino acids. Germline V gene data show CDR1 as SNHLY and CDR2 as FYNNEI.